What follows are 24 T cell receptor beta chains derived from one specimen sequenced in a study of identical twins. TCRdb fed the 5' RACE reads into MiXCR, producing one record per CDR3 protein. The sample has approximately 700,000 distinct CDR3 sequences, 15% to 20% seen once. These data were also filed under a second study, of T cells expressing NK-cell markers.

Sequencing was carried out using PBMCs. Receptors were obtained from a woman under 30 in good health.

A few counts support this clonotype. The chain is built from TRBV20-1 and TRBJ2-1, with 8 bases aligning to TRBD2. The germline V gene has CDR1 DFQATT and CDR2 SNEGSKA (reference sequence). This CDR3 comprises 16 residues. Trimming took 0 bases from V and 2 from J; bases not matched to a gene: 6. The chain's CDR3 is CSARDGPSGPYNEQFF. The CDR3 bases are TGCAGTGCTAGAGACGGACCTAGCGGGCCCTACAATGAGCAGTTCTTC.

The CDR3 loop is CSARAAGGVIDTQYF. CDR3 nucleotide sequence: TGCAGTGCTAGAGCGGCTGGAGGGGTTATAGATACGCAGTATTTT. J is TRBJ2-3 and V is TRBV20-1, with a tentative D call TRBD2 (6 bases). From germline, CDR1 is DFQATT and CDR2 SNEGSKA (reference sequence). There are 15 residues in the CDR3. V was trimmed by 1 base and J by 5 bases, leaving 16 bases between them.

The chain combines TRBV6-2 or TRBV6-3 with TRBJ2-7, with D perhaps TRBD1 or TRBD2 (5 bases each). Per germline, CDR1 MNHEY and CDR2 SVGEGT. Trimming took off 5 bases at V and 11 bases at J, with 19 bases between the two ends. This CDR3 contains 13 residues. The CDR3 sequence: CASSEGRPGHKYF. The CDR3 nucleotides are TGTGCCAGCAGTGAGGGCCGCCCGGGGCATAAGTACTTC.

This clonotype has just a few counts. This rearrangement joins TRBV12-3 or TRBV12-4 to TRBJ1-1, with D perhaps matching TRBD1 (6 bases). Trimming removed 6 bases from V and 5 bases from J, with 16 bases in between. The CDR3 covers 14 residues. CDR3 nucleotides: TGTGCCAGCAGGCGCCCGGGAAGGGGGACTGAAGCTTTCTTT. Translated: CASRRPGRGTEAFF.

V gene TRBV20-1 combines with J gene TRBJ1-2; D possibly corresponds to TRBD1 (5 bases). This CDR3 comprises 12 residues. V lost 4 bases and J lost 8, with 14 bases in between. Per germline, CDR1 DFQATT and CDR2 SNEGSKA (reference sequence). The DNA of the CDR3 is TGCAGTGCTATACATGGGACTCAGGGCTACACCTTC. This gives the protein CSAIHGTQGYTF.

The chain joins TRBV5-6 to TRBJ2-7; D is perhaps TRBD1 (5 bases). The CDR3 is 16 amino acids. The V end was cut by 7 bases, the J end by 0 bases, with 20 bases between. The V gene's germline CDR1 is SGHDT and CDR2 YYEEEE. The CDR3 reads CASAVVGASSSYEQYF. The DNA of the CDR3 is TGTGCCAGCGCAGTGGTTGGGGCGAGTAGCTCCTACGAGCAGTACTTC.

The chain employs TRBV12-3 or TRBV12-4 and TRBJ2-7; 11 bases are a match to TRBD1. V was clipped by 5 bases and J by 6 bases; unmatched bases: 6. CDR3 length: 14 residues. The CDR3 sequence is CASSPGTGGSEQYF. CDR3 DNA: TGTGCCAGCAGTCCCGGGACAGGGGGGTCCGAGCAGTACTTC.

This clonotype was found a few times. The DNA for the CDR3 is TGTGCCAGCAGTAAACGCAACTATGGCTACACCTTC. It specifies CASSKRNYGYTF. The genes are TRBV6-5 and TRBJ1-2; D gene unclear. Trimming shortened V by 5 bases and J by 2 bases, and 6 bases separated the two germline ends. Germline CDR1 reads MNHEY; CDR2 reads SVGAGI. There are 12 residues in the CDR3.

This clonotype was recorded once. The chain couples TRBV12-3 or TRBV12-4 to TRBJ2-7; TRBD2 agrees at 14 bases. CDR3 size: 15 residues. V lost 6 bases, J lost 7 bases, and 8 bases stayed unmatched. In DNA, the CDR3 is TGTGCCAGCAGCCAGACTAGCGGGAGGGCCCGAGAGCAGTACTTC. Its protein product is CASSQTSGRAREQYF.

This clonotype has only a few counts. The chain carries TRBV12-3 or TRBV12-4 and TRBJ2-7; D is ambiguous. The CDR3 loop spans 16 amino acids. V lost 4 bases to trimming and J lost 5 bases, with 21 bases between them. CDR3 sequence: CASSSAPPKGPDEQYF. The CDR3 DNA reads TGTGCCAGCAGTTCAGCCCCCCCGAAAGGGCCCGACGAGCAGTACTTC.

The rearrangement links TRBV12-3 or TRBV12-4 to TRBJ1-2; D not resolved. This CDR3 is built from 13 residues. V was trimmed by 2 bases and J by 4 bases, leaving 8 bases between them. CDR3 sequence (DNA): TGTGCCAGCAGTTTAAGCACTACCTATGGCTACACCTTC. Translating it yields CASSLSTTYGYTF.

At least ten counts were recorded for this clonotype. This sequence joins TRBV24-1 and TRBJ2-1; no firm D call. The CDR3 is 12 residues long. The V gene lost 4 bases and the J gene lost 5 bases, with 5 bases spanning the gap. Germline V gene data show CDR1 as KGHDR and CDR2 as SFDVKD. The CDR3 nucleotides are TGTGCCACCAGTGACTACAACAATGAGCAGTTCTTC. Protein product: CATSDYNNEQFF.

This clonotype came up a few times. The chain uses TRBV7-2 and TRBJ1-2, with unresolved D. V was shortened by 2 bases and J by 5 bases, with 6 bases between the two germline ends. This CDR3 is built from 12 residues. The germline V gene encodes CDR1 SGHTA and CDR2 FQGNSA. CDR3 coding DNA: TGTGCCAGCAGCTTATGGCGATATGGCTACACCTTC. This gives the protein CASSLWRYGYTF.

This clonotype was picked up a small number of times. The J gene is TRBJ2-6, the V gene TRBV13; the D gene is possibly TRBD1 (6 bases). V was cut by 6 bases and J by 0 bases, with 12 bases left in between. CDR3 length: 16 residues. Germline V gene sequence: CDR1 PRHDT, CDR2 FYEKMQ (reference sequence). The CDR3 spells CASREQGTSGANVLTF. CDR3 nucleotides: TGTGCCAGCAGAGAACAGGGTACCTCTGGGGCCAACGTCCTGACTTTC.

This chain links TRBV7-8 with TRBJ2-2, with 8 bases identical to TRBD2. V lost 7 bases to trimming and J lost 4 bases; unmatched junction nucleotides: 8. CDR1 and CDR2 (germline): SGHVS, FQNEAQ. The CDR3 sequence is 15 residues long. CDR3 nucleotides: TGTGCCAGCACCCCCGGGAGGGTACTCACCGGGGAGCTGTTTTTT. It is translated as CASTPGRVLTGELFF.

J is TRBJ2-7 and V is TRBV11-2; D gene ambiguous. This CDR3 has 13 amino acids. Per germline, CDR1 SGHAT and CDR2 FQNNGV. V dropped 5 bases and J dropped 6 bases, with 14 bases sitting between them. In DNA, the CDR3 is TGTGCCAGCAGCCCCTATGGGATGGGCGAGCAGTACTTC. Translated, it gives CASSPYGMGEQYF.

J is TRBJ2-7 and V is TRBV5-1; TRBD1 might be the D (5 bases). V gave up 5 bases and J gave up 5 bases, with 14 bases separating them. Germline CDR1 is SGHRS and CDR2 is YFSETQ. This CDR3 contains 13 residues. The CDR3 sequence: CASSPQGWDEQYF. CDR3 DNA: TGCGCCAGCAGTCCGCAGGGTTGGGACGAGCAGTACTTC.

The CDR3 sequence is CASSRGIYGYTF. The CDR3 DNA is TGCGCCAGCAGTCGGGGGATCTATGGCTACACCTTC. The chain employs TRBV5-1 and TRBJ1-2, with D possibly being TRBD1 (5 bases). V dropped 5 bases and J dropped 4 bases, with 9 bases sitting between them. From germline, CDR1 is SGHRS and CDR2 YFSETQ. There are 12 residues in the CDR3.

This clonotype has a handful of counts. The V call is TRBV6-1, the J call TRBJ2-7, with D perhaps matching TRBD2 (5 bases). The CDR3 has 14 amino acids. The germline V gene has CDR1 MNHNS and CDR2 SASEGT. V dropped 6 bases and J dropped 2 bases, with 14 bases sitting between them. The CDR3 loop reads CASRGPGKTYEQYF. The DNA for the CDR3 is TGTGCCAGCAGGGGCCCCGGGAAAACCTACGAGCAGTACTTC.

The rearrangement uses TRBV7-6 and TRBJ2-2, with D possibly called TRBD1 or TRBD2 (5 bases each). The germline CDR1 and CDR2 sequences are SGHVS and FNYEAQ. The CDR3 is made up of 13 amino acids. V lost 5 bases and J 4 bases, leaving 8 bases between the germline ends. The CDR3 bases are TGTGCCAGCAGCCGGGACGGCACCGGGGAGCTGTTTTTT. Translation: CASSRDGTGELFF.

This clonotype was detected only once. The chain links TRBV6-1 to TRBJ2-7; 7 nucleotides agree with TRBD2. CDR1 is MNHNS and CDR2 is SASEGT in the germline V gene. With V trimmed by 6 bases and J by 8 bases, 13 bases remained unmatched. The CDR3 runs 14 residues. The CDR3 loop reads CASRGGLGSWKQYF. CDR3 sequence (DNA): TGTGCCAGCAGGGGCGGACTAGGAAGCTGGAAGCAGTACTTC.

This clonotype was counted only a few times. The chain employs TRBV7-2 and TRBJ1-2; tentative D call: TRBD1 (6 bases). Germline-derived CDR1 and CDR2 are SGHTA and FQGNSA. Trimming took 2 bases from V and 7 from J, leaving 17 bases between them. This CDR3 comprises 15 residues. The CDR3 region has the DNA TGTGCCAGCAGCTTAACGGTGGGGGGCCCTCGTGGCTACACCTTC. It is translated as CASSLTVGGPRGYTF.

This rearrangement joins TRBV6-5 to TRBJ2-7; 7 nucleotides align to TRBD1. This CDR3 is 15 amino acids long. The J segment lost 3 bases and the V segment lost 2 bases, leaving 7 bases of the junction unmatched. The germline V gene has CDR1 MNHEY and CDR2 SVGAGI. The CDR3 is CASSYEGTAFYEQYF. CDR3 nucleotides: TGTGCCAGCAGTTACGAAGGGACAGCCTTCTACGAGCAGTACTTC.

The rearrangement joins TRBV20-1 to TRBJ1-6; D uncertain. The CDR3 loop spans 16 amino acids. CDR1 is DFQATT, CDR2 SNEGSKA, per germline (reference sequence). The V and J ends lost 1 base and 0 bases respectively, with 10 bases between them. CDR3 coding DNA: TGCAGTGCTAGAGTCGGCCCGAGCTCCTATAATTCACCCCTCCACTTT. It translates to CSARVGPSSYNSPLHF.